The TCR beta chain described here comes from a study of radiation and T cells in renal cell carcinoma. Produced via immunoSEQ multiplex PCR; TCRdb's table is partial and in-frame only. The table records about 130,000 clones, about 88% of them present only once. Germline CDR1 and CDR2: GTSNPN and SVGIG (reference sequence). The CDR3 covers 13 residues. The V end was cut by 0 bases, the J end by 7 bases, with 13 bases between. Remarks on this clone: Its antigen is currently unknown.

Study findings and constraints: Baseline intratumoral clonotype presence is unknown without pretreatment biopsies. From baseline, blood top tumor clonotypes peaked at 2 weeks post-radiation.

Time point meaning: baseline pretreatment blood. Treatment: 15 Gy SBRT to primary tumor, nephrectomy 4 weeks later. The V and J genes are TRBV30 and TRBJ2-7, with D maybe TRBD2 (6 bases). The starting material was blood, obtained from a patient whose treatment included radiotherapy and nephrectomy. The clonotype was recovered from a woman in her 50s with renal cell carcinoma. CDR3 sequence reads: CAWSVRRAQEQYF. In DNA form, the CDR3 reads TGTGCCTGGAGTGTACGGAGGGCCCAGGAGCAGTACTTC. Together with reference TRBV30 and TRBJ2-7, the CDR3 gives the full variable domain: SQTIHQWPATLVQPVGSPLSLECTVEGTSNPNLYWYRQAAGRGLQLLFYSVGIGQISSEVPQNLSASRPQDRQFILSSKKLLLSDSGFYLCAWSVRRAQEQYFGPGTRLTVT.